This T cell receptor beta chain was recovered during a study of CD8+CD57+ T cells in acquired aplastic anemia. The overall study: Sorted CD4+ and CD8+ cells gave an average of around 3.3 ug of DNA. Healthy donor CD4+ samples were sequenced to a depth that averaged around 9.9 million reads.

CDR1 is SGHRS and CDR2 is YFSETQ in the germline V gene. The CDR3 covers 15 residues. Notes on the study in general: Patients and healthy controls showed no significant CD8+ Simpson's diversity difference.

Of note for this clonotype: The antigen is not known. One end of the junction varies from germline; a read error may be responsible.

Profiles of TCR beta VDJ and CDR3 were generated from a genomic DNA template. TCRdb ran MiXCR on the reads and lists one entry per CDR3 protein. The table lists 400,000 to 450,000 distinct CDR3 sequences, 65% to 80% of them singletons, with 3.5% to 4.5% in the top ten. Sequences were obtained from sorted CD4+, CD8+, or CD8+CD57+ T cells (not recorded which) from PBMCs. This rearrangement joins TRBV5-1 to TRBJ2-1; 8 nucleotides align to TRBD2. This clonotype was obtained from a human donor in good health, serving as a control. The CDR3 here is CASSLTGGGSNEQFF. CDR3 nucleotides: TGTGCCAGCAGCCTAACTGGCGGGGGGTCAAATGAGCAGTTCTTC.